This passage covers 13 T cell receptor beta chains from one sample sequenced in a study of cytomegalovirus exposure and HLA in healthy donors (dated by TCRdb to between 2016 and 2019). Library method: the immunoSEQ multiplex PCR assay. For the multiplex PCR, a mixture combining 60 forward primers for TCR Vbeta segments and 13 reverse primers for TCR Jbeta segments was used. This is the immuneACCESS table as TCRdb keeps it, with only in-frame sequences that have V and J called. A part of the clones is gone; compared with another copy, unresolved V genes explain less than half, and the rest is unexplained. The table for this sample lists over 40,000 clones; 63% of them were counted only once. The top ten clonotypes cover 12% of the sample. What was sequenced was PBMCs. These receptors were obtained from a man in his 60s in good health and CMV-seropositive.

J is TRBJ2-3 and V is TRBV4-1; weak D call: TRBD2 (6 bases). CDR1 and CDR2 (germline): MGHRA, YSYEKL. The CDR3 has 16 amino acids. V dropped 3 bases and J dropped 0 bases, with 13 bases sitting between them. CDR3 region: CASSQPGLTSTDTQYF. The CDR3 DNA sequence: TGCGCCAGCAGCCAGCCGGGACTTACAAGCACAGATACGCAGTATTTT.

CDR3 sequence reads: CASSYPNRGRETQYF. CDR3 coding DNA: TGTGCCAGCAGTTACCCTAACAGGGGGCGAGAGACCCAGTACTTC. The rearrangement uses TRBV6-5 and TRBJ2-5; 9 bases line up with TRBD1. Germline V lookup: CDR1 MNHEY, CDR2 SVGAGI. J lost 4 bases, V lost 2 bases, and 5 bases had no gene match. The CDR3 sequence is 15 residues long.

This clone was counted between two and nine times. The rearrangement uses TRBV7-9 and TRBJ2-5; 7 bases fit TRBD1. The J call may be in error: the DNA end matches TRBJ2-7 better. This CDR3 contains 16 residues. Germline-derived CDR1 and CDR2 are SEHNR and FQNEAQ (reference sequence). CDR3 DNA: TGTGCCAGCAGCTTAGCGTCGGGACAGCCATACTACGAGCAGTACTTC. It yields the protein CASSLASGQPYYEQYF.

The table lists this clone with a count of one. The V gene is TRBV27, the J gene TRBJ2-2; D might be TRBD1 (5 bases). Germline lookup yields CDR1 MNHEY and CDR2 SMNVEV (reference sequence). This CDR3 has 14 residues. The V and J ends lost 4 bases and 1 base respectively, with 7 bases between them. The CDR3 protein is CASSYRMNTGELFF. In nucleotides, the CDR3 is TGTGCCAGCAGTTACAGGATGAACACCGGGGAGCTGTTTTTT.

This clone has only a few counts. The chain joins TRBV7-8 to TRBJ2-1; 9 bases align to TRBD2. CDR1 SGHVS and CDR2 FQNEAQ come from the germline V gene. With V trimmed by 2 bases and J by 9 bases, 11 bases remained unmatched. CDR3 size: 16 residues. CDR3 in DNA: TGTGCCAGCAGCTTAAATTTGGCGGGAGGGCCTATTGAGCAGTTCTTC. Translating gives CASSLNLAGGPIEQFF.

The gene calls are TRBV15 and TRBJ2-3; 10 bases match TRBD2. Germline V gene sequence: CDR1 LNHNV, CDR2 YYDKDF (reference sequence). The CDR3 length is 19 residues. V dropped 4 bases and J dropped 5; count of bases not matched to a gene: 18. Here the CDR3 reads CATSTRAGESSGRGDTQYF. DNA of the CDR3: TGTGCCACCAGCACCCGAGCGGGGGAATCTAGCGGGAGAGGAGATACGCAGTATTTT.

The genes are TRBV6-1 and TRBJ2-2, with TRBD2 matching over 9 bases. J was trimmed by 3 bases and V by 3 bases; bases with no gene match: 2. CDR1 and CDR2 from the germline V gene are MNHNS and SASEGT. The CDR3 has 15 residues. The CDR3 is CASSETSGDTGELFF. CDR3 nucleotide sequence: TGTGCCAGCAGTGAGACTAGCGGAGACACCGGGGAGCTGTTTTTT.

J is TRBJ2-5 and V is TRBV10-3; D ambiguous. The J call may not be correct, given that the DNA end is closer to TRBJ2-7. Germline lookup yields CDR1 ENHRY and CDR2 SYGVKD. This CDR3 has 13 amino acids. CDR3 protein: CAISEGGTYEQYF. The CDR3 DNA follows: TGTGCCATCAGTGAGGGCGGTACCTACGAGCAGTACTTC.

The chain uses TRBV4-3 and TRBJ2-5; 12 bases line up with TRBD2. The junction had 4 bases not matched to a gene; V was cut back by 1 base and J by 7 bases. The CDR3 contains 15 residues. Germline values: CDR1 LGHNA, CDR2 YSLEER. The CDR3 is CASSQVPSGRGTQYF. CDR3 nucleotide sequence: TGCGCCAGCAGCCAAGTGCCTAGCGGGAGGGGGACCCAGTACTTC.

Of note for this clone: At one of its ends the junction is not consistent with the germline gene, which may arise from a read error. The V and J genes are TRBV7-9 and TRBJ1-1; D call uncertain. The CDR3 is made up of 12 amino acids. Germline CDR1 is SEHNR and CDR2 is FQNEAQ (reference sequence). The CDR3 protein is CSSSNREIEAFF. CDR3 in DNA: TGTTCCAGCAGCAACCGGGAAATTGAAGCTTTCTTT.

DNA for the CDR3: TGCGCCAGCAGCCCCGGGGACAGGGGGCGGGCAGGGACTGAAGCTTTCTTT. It codes for CASSPGDRGRAGTEAFF. The rearrangement uses TRBV4-1 and TRBJ1-1, with 12 bases identical to TRBD1. From germline, CDR1 is MGHRA and CDR2 YSYEKL. The CDR3 is 17 amino acids. With V trimmed by 4 bases and J by 5 bases, 11 bases remained unmatched.

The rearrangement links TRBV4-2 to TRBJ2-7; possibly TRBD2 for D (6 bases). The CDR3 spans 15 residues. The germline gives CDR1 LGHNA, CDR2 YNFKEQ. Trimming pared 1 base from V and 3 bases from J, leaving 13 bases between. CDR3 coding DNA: TGTGCCAGCAGCCAAGCCGGGAGTGGGATCTACGAGCAGTACTTC. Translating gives CASSQAGSGIYEQYF.

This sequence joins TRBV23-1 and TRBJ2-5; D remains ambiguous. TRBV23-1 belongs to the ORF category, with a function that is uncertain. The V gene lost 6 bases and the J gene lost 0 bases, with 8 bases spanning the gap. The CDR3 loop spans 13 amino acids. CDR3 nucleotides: TGCGCCAGCAGAAGTGACAACCAAGAGACCCAGTACTTC. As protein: CASRSDNQETQYF.